This TCR beta chain was found in a study of T cell changes during pregnancy in multiple sclerosis (dated by TCRdb to 2018 to 2020). About the investigation overall: In women with multiple sclerosis, the researchers looked at how the T cell repertoire shifted as pregnancy progressed.

About this clone itself: Its specific antigen is unknown. Within one base of it there is no much larger clone, and no base qualities were kept.

Preparation of the library involved the immunoSEQ multiplex PCR assay. Held by TCRdb, this immuneACCESS table contains in-frame sequences only and omits some clones. Under half of the omission traces to an unresolved V gene where checked; the cause of the rest is unknown. The sample table holds under 95,000 clones, of which about nine tenths were seen once. Of the sample, more than 1.5% is held by the ten largest clones. There are 13 amino acids in the CDR3, from cysteine to phenylalanine inclusive. Only the CDR3 DNA stays, 39 bases, in frame from base 1. Looking up the germline V gene yields CDR1 SGHRS and CDR2 YFSETQ. V has 3 bases trimmed and J has 7 bases trimmed; junction bases matching no gene number 6.

The sequences come from peripheral blood, collected after pregnancy. The receptor was derived from a female donor in good health, enrolled as a control in a pregnancy study. The chain is made from TRBV5-1 and TRBJ1-1; TRBD1 agrees with 7 junctional bases. The CDR3 loop reads CASSYNRDSEAFF. The bases read TGCGCCAGCAGCTACAACCGGGACAGTGAAGCTTTCTTT.